This TCR beta chain was captured in a study of shared clonotypes between healthy human individuals. Genomic DNA from each subset was divided evenly over several immunoSEQ plates. The protocol was immunoSEQ multiplex PCR, while the TCRdb copy is restricted to in-frame clones and leaves out a portion. Among a few million clones listed, 80% to 95% were seen once. The CDR3 runs 15 residues. Looked up from germline, CDR1 is MDHEN and CDR2 is SYDVKM. V was trimmed by 2 bases and J by 7 bases, leaving 17 bases between them. The split of CD4+ cells yielded CD45RA+ naive and CD45RA-negative memory subsets. This clonotype was obtained from a man between 18 and 35 years old in good health. Some clones in this sample may be carry-over from other donors' samples. V usage is TRBV28 and J usage is TRBJ1-2; maybe TRBD1 (5 bases). Input material: naive CD4+ T cells from PBMCs. Specified subset: CD45RA+ positively selected. CDR3 nucleotides: TGTGCCAGCAGTTTAAGTGGGGGTAATATAGGTGGCTACACCTTC. Translating it yields CASSLSGGNIGGYTF.